What follows are 7 T cell receptor beta chains derived from one specimen sequenced in a study of shared clonotypes between healthy human individuals. Sequencing used immunoSEQ multiplex PCR; TCRdb keeps in-frame clones, though not all of them. The sample carries some 500,000 clones, about 95% recorded once. Sequenced: naive CD4+ T cells sorted from blood. Subset defined: CD45RA+ positively selected. The receptors stem from a woman younger than 45 in good health.

The chain recombines TRBV10-3 with TRBJ2-7; 9 bases are a match to TRBD2. From germline, CDR1 is ENHRY and CDR2 SYGVKD. The V and J ends lost 6 bases and 5 bases, in that order; junction bases with no gene match: 11. The CDR3 is 15 amino acids. The CDR3 loop reads CAIRPLAGSSHEQYF. The CDR3 bases are TGTGCCATCAGACCTCTAGCGGGATCTTCCCACGAGCAGTACTTC.

This clone appeared once. This chain links TRBV6-1 with TRBJ2-7; D ambiguous. Trimming took off 7 bases at V and 3 bases at J, with 16 bases between the two ends. This CDR3 comprises 14 residues. Germline CDR1 MNHNS, CDR2 SASEGT. CDR3 sequence reads: CASTETKGVYEQYF. The CDR3 nucleotides read TGTGCCAGCACCGAAACTAAAGGAGTCTACGAGCAGTACTTC.

The chain carries TRBV4-1 and TRBJ2-7; TRBD1 is a possible D gene (5 bases). Trimming took 3 bases from V and 1 from J, leaving 19 bases between them. Germline-derived CDR1 and CDR2 are MGHRA and YSYEKL. CDR3 size: 17 residues. CDR3 protein: CASSQLPVGALSYEQYF. The CDR3 DNA sequence: TGCGCCAGCAGCCAGCTACCCGTTGGGGCCCTATCCTACGAGCAGTACTTC.

V usage is TRBV6-6 and J usage is TRBJ2-7; D is possibly TRBD2 (6 bases). This CDR3 has 15 amino acids. Germline V gives CDR1 MNHNY, CDR2 SVGAGI (reference sequence). Trimming took off 5 bases at V and 2 bases at J, with 16 bases between the two ends. CDR3 region: CASSPHRDWAYEQYF. Here the CDR3 DNA reads TGTGCCAGCAGTCCCCACCGGGACTGGGCCTACGAGCAGTACTTC.

CDR3 bases: TGTGCCAGCACCACTCCGATAGGTCGCTACGAGCAGTACTTC. Amino acids: CASTTPIGRYEQYF. The gene calls are TRBV2 and TRBJ2-5; unclear D gene. The end of the DNA is better explained by TRBJ2-7, so the J call may be wrong. Looked up from germline, CDR1 is SNHLY and CDR2 is FYNNEI. The CDR3 runs to 14 residues.

The J gene is TRBJ2-6, the V gene TRBV19, with 7 bases identical to TRBD1. The CDR3 runs 19 residues. CDR1 and CDR2 from the germline V gene are LNHDA and SQIVND (reference sequence). After removal of 4 bases from V and 0 bases from J, the junction contained 12 bases not matched to a gene. The CDR3: CASSNDLGQVFSGANVLTF. The CDR3 bases are TGTGCCAGTAGTAACGACCTCGGACAGGTGTTCTCTGGGGCCAACGTCCTGACTTTC. The full variable domain, rest sourced from reference TRBV19 and TRBJ2-6, is DGGITQSPKYLFRKEGQNVTLSCEQNLNHDAMYWYRQDPGQGLRLIYYSQIVNDFQKGDIAEGYSVSREKKESFPLTVTSAQKNPTAFYLCASSNDLGQVFSGANVLTFGAGSRLTVL.

This chain links TRBV9 with TRBJ2-4, with D perhaps matching TRBD1 (6 bases). CDR1 and CDR2 from the germline V gene are SGDLS and YYNGEE. The CDR3 totals 15 residues. The V and J ends lost 1 base and 5 bases respectively, with 13 bases between them. The CDR3, as DNA: TGTGCCAGCAGCGTAACCCCCGGGACACAAAACATTCAGTACTTC. The encoded protein is CASSVTPGTQNIQYF.